Below, 4 T cell receptor beta chains from the same sample are listed, as sequenced in a study of CD8+ T cells in alopecia areata. RNA, once extracted, was reverse transcribed into cDNA for use as the sequencing template. The table came from immunoSEQ multiplex PCR; TCRdb's copy has only in-frame clones and leaves some out. The sample contains roughly 220,000 clones, more than 55% of which appear only once. Described treatment: oral pan-JAK inhibitor, 5-10 mg twice daily. Sequencing used CD4+ T cells sorted from blood, obtained at week 44, from a patient treated with tofacitinib. The receptors stem from a human donor with alopecia areata.

The V gene is TRBV2, the J gene TRBJ1-2; a possible D gene is TRBD1 (5 bases). This CDR3 comprises 12 residues. V gave up 8 bases and J gave up 4 bases, with 11 bases separating them. Germline V gives CDR1 SNHLY, CDR2 FYNNEI. The CDR3 DNA reads TGTGCCAGCGGCGGGACTTCCTATGGCTACACCTTC. Amino acid sequence: CASGGTSYGYTF.

This clone has only one observation. The CDR3: CASRRPHGEKQETQYF. The CDR3 nucleotides read TGTGCCAGCAGGCGCCCCCATGGGGAGAAGCAAGAGACCCAGTACTTC. The V call is TRBV6-6, the J call TRBJ2-5; tentatively, D is TRBD2 (5 bases). CDR1 and CDR2 from the germline V gene are MNHNY and SVGAGI (reference sequence). The CDR3 length is 16 residues. The germline V and J ends were trimmed by 6 bases and 2 bases, with 19 bases remaining between them.

This clone is a singleton in its sample. The chain combines TRBV29-1 with TRBJ2-7; D is perhaps TRBD2 (5 bases). The germline V and J ends were trimmed by 8 bases and 2 bases, with 13 bases remaining between them. From germline, CDR1 is SQVTM and CDR2 ANQGSEA. This CDR3 comprises 12 residues. CDR3 sequence reads: CSFAGGTYEQYF. CDR3 nucleotides: TGCAGCTTCGCGGGTGGAACCTACGAGCAGTACTTC.

CDR3 bases: TGTGCCAGCAGCTACAGGACGGGGACTAGCACAGATACGCAGTATTTT. This translates into CASSYRTGTSTDTQYF. The chain links TRBV9 to TRBJ2-3, with D maybe TRBD2 (6 bases). The ends were cut back, 4 bases at V and 0 bases at J, with 15 bases in the middle. The CDR3 covers 16 residues. Per the germline V gene, CDR1 is SGDLS and CDR2 is YYNGEE.